One sample yielded the 14 T cell receptor beta chains listed below, sequenced in a study of a mutant IDH1 vaccine in newly diagnosed glioma. Sequencing was performed with immunoSEQ multiplex PCR; in TCRdb, only in-frame clones are kept and a portion is missing. This sample has approximately 25,000 clones, with more than 75% found just once. As to time point: week 47, end of study. Doses comprised 300 ug of mutant IDH1 20-mer peptide each, plus topical imiquimod. These TCRs are of unknown antigen specificity. The sequencing used PBMCs, collected from a glioma patient whose treatment included an IDH1 peptide vaccine. The receptors originated from a man aged 40-49 years with glioma. Some clones in this sample may be carry-over from other donors' samples.

The V gene is TRBV2, the J gene TRBJ1-2; tentative D call: TRBD1 (5 bases). CDR1 SNHLY and CDR2 FYNNEI come from the germline V gene. The V and J ends lost 4 bases and 6 bases respectively, with 15 bases between them. The CDR3 has 14 residues. Here the CDR3 reads CASSVRGIKDGYTF. CDR3 bases: TGTGCCAGCAGTGTACGGGGGATCAAGGATGGCTACACCTTC.

The rearrangement uses TRBV5-8 and TRBJ1-1; no definite D call. The CDR3 runs to 13 residues. The ends were cut back, 4 bases at V and 1 base at J, with 8 bases in the middle. Germline-derived CDR1 and CDR2 are SGHTS and YDEGEE. In nucleotides, the CDR3 is TGTGCCAGCAGCCCCCCAGGGAACACTGAAGCTTTCTTT. This codes for CASSPPGNTEAFF.

A note on this clone: Mismatch with germline at one junction end may stem from a read error. The genes are TRBV11-3 and TRBJ1-1; a possible D gene is TRBD1 (6 bases). Per the germline V gene, CDR1 is SGHNT and CDR2 is YENEEA. CDR3 length: 14 amino acids. CDR3 DNA: TGTGCCAGCAGCTTAAGGGGGGTGAAGACTGAAGCTTTCTTT. Its protein is CASSLRGVKTEAFF.

The chain recombines TRBV2 with TRBJ1-1; possibly TRBD1 for D (6 bases). V lost 4 bases and J lost 2, with 29 bases in between. CDR3 length: 20 amino acids. Germline loops: CDR1 SNHLY, CDR2 FYNNEI. CDR3 in amino acids: CASSGPQGGVFGTINTEAFF. DNA of the CDR3: TGTGCCAGCAGTGGGCCACAAGGGGGGGTATTCGGTACGATAAACACTGAAGCTTTCTTT.

The chain couples TRBV7-2 to TRBJ2-7; the D gene is possibly TRBD1 (6 bases). The CDR3 covers 17 residues. The germline V gene encodes CDR1 SGHTA and CDR2 FQGNSA. Trimming cost V 2 bases and J 4 bases, with 21 bases left between them. The CDR3 DNA sequence: TGTGCCAGCAGCTTACAACAGGGCGTAAGTCTAGTATACGAGCAGTACTTC. Translated: CASSLQQGVSLVYEQYF.

V usage is TRBV5-5 and J usage is TRBJ2-3; 11 bases are a match to TRBD1. Germline V gene data show CDR1 as SGHKS and CDR2 as YYEKEE (reference sequence). The CDR3 has 18 residues. V trimming: 1 base; J trimming: 4 bases; junction bases outside the gene matches: 11. The CDR3 coding sequence is TGTGCCAGCAGCTTGTTCGGAGGGACAGGGGGTAACTCAGATACGCAGTATTTT. Translating gives CASSLFGGTGGNSDTQYF.

The chain joins TRBV5-1 to TRBJ2-1, with 15 bases identical to TRBD2. Trimming cost V 3 bases and J 10 bases; bases outside gene matches: 5. The CDR3 has 15 residues. Germline CDR1 SGHRS, CDR2 YFSETQ. CDR3 amino acids: CASSSGLAGGREQFF. The CDR3 DNA reads TGCGCCAGCAGCTCTGGACTAGCGGGGGGGCGGGAGCAGTTCTTC.

This sequence joins TRBV9 and TRBJ2-1; 10 bases are shared with TRBD1. Looked up from germline, CDR1 is SGDLS and CDR2 is YYNGEE. The CDR3 consists of 14 residues. The V segment lost 3 bases and the J segment 8 bases; nucleotides outside the gene matches: 5. This chain's CDR3 is CASSGSGTGDEQFF. The CDR3 DNA reads as TGTGCCAGCAGCGGGTCAGGGACAGGGGATGAGCAGTTCTTC.

V usage is TRBV19 and J usage is TRBJ1-1, with TRBD1 identical over 10 bases. The germline V gene encodes CDR1 LNHDA and CDR2 SQIVND (reference sequence). The CDR3 loop spans 15 amino acids. The junction had 9 bases not matched to a gene; V was cut back by 11 bases and J by 0 bases. CDR3 region: CASPPDRGLNTEAFF. DNA of the CDR3: TGTGCCTCCCCACCCGACAGGGGGCTGAACACTGAAGCTTTCTTT.

The rearrangement links TRBV29-1 to TRBJ1-4; D perhaps matches TRBD1 (6 bases). Trimming left V 4 bases short and J 3 bases short, with 18 bases between. The germline V gene has CDR1 SQVTM and CDR2 ANQGSEA. The CDR3 contains 16 residues. CDR3 loop: CSVAGAGVGSNEKLFF. The DNA for the CDR3 is TGCAGCGTTGCCGGGGCAGGGGTGGGCTCTAATGAAAAACTGTTTTTT.

This clone was seen a handful of times. The rearrangement joins TRBV19 to TRBJ1-1; tentative D call: TRBD1 (6 bases). Between the trimmed V and J ends, which lost 3 bases and 3 bases, there was a span of 14 bases. The CDR3 runs 15 residues. CDR1 is LNHDA and CDR2 is SQIVND in the germline V gene (reference sequence). The CDR3 loop is CASSMKSGGYTEAFF. In nucleotides, the CDR3 is TGTGCCAGTAGTATGAAGTCCGGGGGCTACACTGAAGCTTTCTTT.

The CDR3 here is CASSPGSQETQYF. The CDR3 coding sequence is TGCGCCAGCAGCCCTGGGTCACAAGAGACCCAGTACTTC. The rearrangement links TRBV5-1 to TRBJ2-5, with D unresolved. Germline CDR1 and CDR2: SGHRS and YFSETQ. Trimming pared 4 bases from V and 2 bases from J, leaving 9 bases between. The CDR3 has 13 amino acids.

The chain joins TRBV5-5 to TRBJ2-1; D remains unclear. Looked up from germline, CDR1 is SGHKS and CDR2 is YYEKEE (reference sequence). V lost 4 bases, J lost 1 base, and 12 bases lay in between. This CDR3 has 15 amino acids. The CDR3 is CASSPAVGSYNEQFF. The CDR3 DNA follows: TGTGCCAGCAGCCCCGCAGTGGGTTCCTACAATGAGCAGTTCTTC. The variable domain in full, completed from reference TRBV5-5 and TRBJ2-1, reads DAGVTQSPTHLIKTRGQQVTLRCSPISGHKSVSWYQQVLGQGPQFIFQYYEKEERGRGNFPDRFSARQFPNYSSELNVNALLLGDSALYLCASSPAVGSYNEQFFGPGTRLTVL.

This chain joins TRBV6-5 and TRBJ2-7; D may match TRBD1 or TRBD2 (5 bases each). V was pared by 10 bases and J by 2 bases, with 12 bases between. CDR1 is MNHEY and CDR2 is SVGAGI in the germline V gene. CDR3 size: 12 residues. The CDR3 loop is CATGAEPYEQYF. For the CDR3, the DNA is TGTGCCACCGGGGCGGAGCCCTACGAGCAGTACTTC.